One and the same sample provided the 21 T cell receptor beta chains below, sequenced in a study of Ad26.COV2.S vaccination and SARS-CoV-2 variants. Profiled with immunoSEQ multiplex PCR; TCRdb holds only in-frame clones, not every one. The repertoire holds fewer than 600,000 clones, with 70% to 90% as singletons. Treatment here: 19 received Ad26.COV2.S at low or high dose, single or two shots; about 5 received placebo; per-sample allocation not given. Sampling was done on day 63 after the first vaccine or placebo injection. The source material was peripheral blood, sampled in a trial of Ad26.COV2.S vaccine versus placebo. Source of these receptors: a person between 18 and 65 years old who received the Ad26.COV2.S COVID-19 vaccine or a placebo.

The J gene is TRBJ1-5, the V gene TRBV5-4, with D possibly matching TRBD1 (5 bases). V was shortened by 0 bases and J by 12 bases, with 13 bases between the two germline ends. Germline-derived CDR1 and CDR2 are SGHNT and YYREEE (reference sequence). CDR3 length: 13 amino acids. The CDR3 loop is CASSLGDGGVQHF. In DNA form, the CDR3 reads TGTGCCAGCAGCTTGGGCGACGGGGGAGTCCAGCATTTT.

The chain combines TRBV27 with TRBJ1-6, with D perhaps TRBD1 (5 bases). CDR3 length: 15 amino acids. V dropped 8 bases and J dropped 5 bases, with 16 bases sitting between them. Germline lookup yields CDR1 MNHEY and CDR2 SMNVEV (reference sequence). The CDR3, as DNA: TGTGCCAGCGCCCCTAAAGGGGCCAATAATTCACCCCTCCACTTT. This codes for CASAPKGANNSPLHF.

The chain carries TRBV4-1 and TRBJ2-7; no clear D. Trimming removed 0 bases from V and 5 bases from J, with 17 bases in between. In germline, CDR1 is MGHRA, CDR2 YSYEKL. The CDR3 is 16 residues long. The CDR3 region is CASSQEGPIGYNEQYF. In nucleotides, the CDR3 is TGCGCCAGCAGCCAAGAGGGCCCCATCGGGTATAACGAGCAGTACTTC.

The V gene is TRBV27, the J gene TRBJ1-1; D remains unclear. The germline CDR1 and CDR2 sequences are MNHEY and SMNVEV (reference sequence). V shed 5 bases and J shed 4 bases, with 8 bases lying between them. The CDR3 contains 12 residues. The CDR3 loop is CASSKGGTEAFF. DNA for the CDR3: TGTGCCAGCAGTAAGGGCGGCACTGAAGCTTTCTTT.

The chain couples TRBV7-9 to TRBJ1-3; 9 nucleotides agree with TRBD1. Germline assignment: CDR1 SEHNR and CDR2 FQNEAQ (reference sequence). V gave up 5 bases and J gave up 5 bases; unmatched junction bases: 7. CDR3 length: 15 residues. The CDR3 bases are TGTGCCAGCAGCCCGGGACAGGGCGATCGAAACACCATATATTTT. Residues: CASSPGQGDRNTIYF.

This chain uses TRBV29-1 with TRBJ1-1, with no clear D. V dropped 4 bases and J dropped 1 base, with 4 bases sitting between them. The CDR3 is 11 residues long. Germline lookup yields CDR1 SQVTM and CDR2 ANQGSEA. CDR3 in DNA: TGCAGCGTTGGGCCGAACACTGAAGCTTTCTTT. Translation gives CSVGPNTEAFF.

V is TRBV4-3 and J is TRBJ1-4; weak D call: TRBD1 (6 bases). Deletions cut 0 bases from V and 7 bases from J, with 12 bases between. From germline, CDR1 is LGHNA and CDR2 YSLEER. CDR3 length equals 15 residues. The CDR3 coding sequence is TGCGCCAGCAGCCAAGATAGGGGGATTGTTGAAAAACTGTTTTTT. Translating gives CASSQDRGIVEKLFF.

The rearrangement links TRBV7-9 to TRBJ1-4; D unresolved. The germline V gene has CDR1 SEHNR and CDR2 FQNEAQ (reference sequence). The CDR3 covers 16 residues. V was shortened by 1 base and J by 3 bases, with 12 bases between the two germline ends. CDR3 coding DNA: TGTGCCAGCAGCTTAGTTGAGTCCAGATCTAATGAAAAACTGTTTTTT. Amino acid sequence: CASSLVESRSNEKLFF.

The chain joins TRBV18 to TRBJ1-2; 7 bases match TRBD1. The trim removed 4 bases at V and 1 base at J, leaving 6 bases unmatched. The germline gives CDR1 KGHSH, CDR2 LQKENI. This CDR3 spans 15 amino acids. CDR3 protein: CASSRDRDSNYGYTF. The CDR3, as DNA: TGTGCCAGCTCACGGGACCGGGACAGTAACTATGGCTACACCTTC.

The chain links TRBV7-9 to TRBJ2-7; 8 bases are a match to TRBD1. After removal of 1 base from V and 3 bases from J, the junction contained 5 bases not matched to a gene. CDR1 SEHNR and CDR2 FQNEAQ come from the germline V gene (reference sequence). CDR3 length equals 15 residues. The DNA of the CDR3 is TGTGCCAGCAGCTTAGAGGGGGGACAGGTCTACGAGCAGTACTTC. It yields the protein CASSLEGGQVYEQYF. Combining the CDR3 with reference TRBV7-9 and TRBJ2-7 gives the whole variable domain DTGVSQNPRHKITKRGQNVTFRCDPISEHNRLYWYRQTLGQGPEFLTYFQNEAQLEKSRLLSDRFSAERPKGSFSTLEIQRTEQGDSAMYLCASSLEGGQVYEQYFGPGTRLTVT.

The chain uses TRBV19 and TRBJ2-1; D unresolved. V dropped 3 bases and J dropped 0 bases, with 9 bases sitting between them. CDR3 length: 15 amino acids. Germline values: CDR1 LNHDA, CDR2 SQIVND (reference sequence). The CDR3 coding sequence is TGTGCCAGTAGTATCCAACTATACTCCTACAATGAGCAGTTCTTC. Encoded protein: CASSIQLYSYNEQFF.

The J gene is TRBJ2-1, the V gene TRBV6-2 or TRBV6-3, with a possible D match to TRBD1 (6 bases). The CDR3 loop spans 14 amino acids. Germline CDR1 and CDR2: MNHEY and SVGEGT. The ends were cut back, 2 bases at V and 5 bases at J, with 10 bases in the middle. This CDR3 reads CASSYGTRNNEQFF. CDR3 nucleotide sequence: TGTGCCAGCAGTTACGGGACACGAAACAATGAGCAGTTCTTC.

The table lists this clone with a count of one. CDR3 sequence (DNA): TGTGCCAGCGAAAGGGGAACTATCGGCAATCAGCCCCAGCATTTT. Amino acids: CASERGTIGNQPQHF. This chain links TRBV2 with TRBJ1-5; D possibly corresponds to TRBD1 (5 bases). V lost 8 bases, J lost 2 bases, and 16 bases lay in between. The CDR3 totals 15 residues. Germline loops: CDR1 SNHLY, CDR2 FYNNEI.

The CDR3 coding sequence is TGTGCCAGCAGTTACCGGCCTTACAATGAGCAGTTCTTC. Residues: CASSYRPYNEQFF. The chain carries TRBV6-5 and TRBJ2-1, with unresolved D. From germline, CDR1 is MNHEY and CDR2 SVGAGI. The CDR3 runs to 13 residues. V lost 2 bases and J 4 bases, leaving 6 bases between the germline ends.

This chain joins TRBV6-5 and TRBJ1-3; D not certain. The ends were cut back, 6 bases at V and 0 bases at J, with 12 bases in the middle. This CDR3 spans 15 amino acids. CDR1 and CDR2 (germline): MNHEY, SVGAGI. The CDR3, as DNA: TGTGCCAGCAGCGGAGCCGGCTACTCTGGAAACACCATATATTTT. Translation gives CASSGAGYSGNTIYF.

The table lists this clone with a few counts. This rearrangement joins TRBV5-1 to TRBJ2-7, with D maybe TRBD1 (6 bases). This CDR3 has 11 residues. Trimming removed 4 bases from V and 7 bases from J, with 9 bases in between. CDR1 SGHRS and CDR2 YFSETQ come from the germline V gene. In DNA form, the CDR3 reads TGCGCCAGCAGCGCCCAGGGGGAGCAGTACTTC. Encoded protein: CASSAQGEQYF.

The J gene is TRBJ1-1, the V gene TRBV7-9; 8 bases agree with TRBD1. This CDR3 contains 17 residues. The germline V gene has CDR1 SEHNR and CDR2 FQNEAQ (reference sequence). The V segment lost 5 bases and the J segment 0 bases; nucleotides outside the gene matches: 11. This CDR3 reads CASSQPWTGTVNTEAFF. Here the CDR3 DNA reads TGTGCCAGCAGCCAACCCTGGACAGGGACCGTGAACACTGAAGCTTTCTTT.

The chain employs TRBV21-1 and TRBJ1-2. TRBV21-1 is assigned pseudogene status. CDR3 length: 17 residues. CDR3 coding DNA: TGTGCCAGCAGCAAAGTGGCGAGGGAGGGCCGTAACTATGGCTACACCTTC. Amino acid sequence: CASSKVAREGRNYGYTF.

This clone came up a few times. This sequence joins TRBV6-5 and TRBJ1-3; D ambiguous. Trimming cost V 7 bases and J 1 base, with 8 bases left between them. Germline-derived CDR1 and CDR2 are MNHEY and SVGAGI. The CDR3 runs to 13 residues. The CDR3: CASKQDSGNTIYF. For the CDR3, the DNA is TGTGCCAGCAAGCAGGATTCTGGAAACACCATATATTTT.

The CDR3 DNA reads as TGTGCCAGCAGCTTACAGAGTGACCTCGGTGGCTACACCTTC. It yields the protein CASSLQSDLGGYTF. This sequence joins TRBV7-2 and TRBJ1-2, with D uncertain. The CDR3 consists of 14 residues. The V end was cut by 2 bases, the J end by 7 bases, with 14 bases between. Germline CDR1 SGHTA, CDR2 FQGNSA. Full variable domain (outside the CDR3, taken from reference TRBV7-2 and TRBJ1-2): GAGVSQSPSNKVTEKGKDVELRCDPISGHTALYWYRQSLGQGLEFLIYFQGNSAPDKSGLPSDRFSAERTGGSVSTLTIQRTQQEDSAVYLCASSLQSDLGGYTFGSGTRLTVV.

CDR3 nucleotides: TGTGCCTGGGGTATTAATGAAAAACTGTTTTTT. Its protein is CAWGINEKLFF. The chain links TRBV30 to TRBJ1-4; no clear D gene. Germline CDR1 is GTSNPN and CDR2 is SVGIG (reference sequence). The V end was cut by 5 bases, the J end by 4 bases, with 5 bases between. The CDR3 sequence is 11 residues long.